These T cell receptor beta chains were read from a single sample in a study of blood T cell repertoires in COVID-19. Some clones are missing from TCRdb's copy, which holds only in-frame ones; the method was immunoSEQ multiplex PCR. The sample has around 74,000 clones, around 88% seen once; the top ten hold 8% to 9.5%. The material sequenced was peripheral blood. These receptors all come from a young man with acute or convalescent COVID-19. CDR3s leave out the opening cysteine and the closing phenylalanine or tryptophan.

TRBV28 | ASSLHPGLAGEGGYNEQF
TRBV3-1/TRBV3-2 | ASSHPHPGLSGNTIY
TRBV25-1 | ASSEFMGGYNEQF
TRBV4-1 | ASSQHSAYEQY
TRBV7-8 | ASSYRGGIQMNTEAF
TRBV30 | AWSNWQGRSSPLH
TRBV20-1 | SASPGTGTSSTGELF
TRBV27 | ASSLRRQGYGYT
TRBV4-3 | ASSQGTAMTYEQY
TRBV7-9 | ASSGGGLGSGELF
TRBV5-4 | ASSLGTGVAVYEQY
TRBV6-6 | ASSRDTPGELF
TRBV7-8 | ASSRGGLAVLGTQY
TRBV3-1/TRBV3-2 | ASSQEQENKQF
TRBV7-7 | ASSFLGADTQY
TRBV13 | ASSEQGANTEAF
TRBV30 | AWSTLGRLGEQY
TRBV10-3 | AISERATNEKLF
TRBV20-1 | SASAVNEQF
TRBV10-2 | ASKENSYNEQF
TRBV7-2 | ASSPDQRGYT
TRBV12-3/TRBV12-4 | ASSLGLYGELF
TRBV28 | ASSSRRLAVSYNEQF
TRBV7-3 | ASSLWSDHEQY
TRBV7-9 | ASSLVGTGDTGELF
TRBV2 | ASSQRRGEGTGELF
TRBV7-2 | ASSLSPSGSGEQY
TRBV4-2 | ASSLREGDYNEQF
TRBV6-5 | ASSRGVGNEKLF
TRBV19 | ASIEGAGHTEAF
TRBV7-2 | ASSFGGQQETQY
TRBV6-5 | ASSFSQGVTGELF
TRBV5-1 | ASSPGTSRDEQF
TRBV28 | ASSSRGTGVNEQF
TRBV11-2 | ASSLGQGETQY
TRBV10-2 | ASSEAGGTRSRGNTIY
TRBV19 | ATRDPGGSPLH
TRBV19 | ASSIGRSRQNTEAF
TRBV28 | AACAGGDEKLF
TRBV3-1/TRBV3-2 | ASSHTPPFHSDNEQF
TRBV11-2 | ASSLTRGETQY
TRBV11-2 | ASSLGKYSSNQPQH
TRBV7-2 | ASSSRLAGAYNEQF
TRBV5-1 | ASSLAGNGGYT
TRBV3-1/TRBV3-2 | ASNAPGEKLF
TRBV11-2 | ASSSDRGYSSYEQY
TRBV19 | ASSSSGNSNQPQH
TRBV18 | ASSPGQGGNIQY
TRBV7-9 | ASSPGQGTTTDTQY
TRBV5-1 | ASSFSSYEQY
TRBV7-9 | ASSFGDRDFPNYGYT
TRBV5-1 | ASTIGQGGETQY
TRBV19 | ATLLGNEQF
TRBV7-8 | ASSVRVAGAKNIQY
TRBV28 | ASTVGGTSYGYT